The 14 T cell receptor beta chains below were found in one sample sequenced in a study of beta chain features in type 1 diabetes (dated by TCRdb to 2016 to 2019). Their cognate antigens are unknown. Libraries were built with the immunoSEQ multiplex PCR assay. The entire amount of isolated RNA was reverse transcribed using the High Capacity cDNA Reverse Transcription Kit, so the sequenced TCRB transcripts were expressed ones. In TCRdb, the immuneACCESS table is reduced to in-frame sequences with V and J assigned. These tables do not hold every clone; where another copy was compared, an unresolved V gene accounts for under half, and the others remain unexplained. The sample table lists 600,000 to 700,000 clones, over 10% of them with a count of one. The top ten hold 0.095% to 0.15% of the sample. Summary of the overall study and its limitations: In all four CD4+ subsets, TCRB CDR3 length was moderately but significantly shorter in type 1 diabetes patients.

Sequenced: naive CD4+ T cells from blood. Reading the label with the study, this specimen's cell subset or site is: true naive CD4+ T cells. These TCRs come from a man under 40 with type 1 diabetes.

This clone was found a few times. The genes are TRBV7-6 and TRBJ2-7; possible D gene TRBD2, 5 bases. CDR3 length: 13 residues. V was shortened by 8 bases and J by 2 bases, with 13 bases between the two germline ends. CDR1 and CDR2 (germline): SGHVS, FNYEAQ. This chain's CDR3 is CASGGSEAYEQYF. Written as DNA, the CDR3 is TGTGCCAGCGGTGGGAGCGAAGCCTACGAGCAGTACTTC.

The chain couples TRBV19 to TRBJ2-1; D unresolved. V lost 5 bases and J 0 bases, leaving 17 bases between the germline ends. The CDR3 is 17 amino acids. Per the germline V gene, CDR1 is LNHDA and CDR2 is SQIVND (reference sequence). The CDR3 DNA reads TGTGCCAGTAGTGTAGTGGAGTTAAGGAGCTCCTACAATGAGCAGTTCTTC. Protein: CASSVVELRSSYNEQFF.

The chain employs TRBV6-6 and TRBJ2-1; no reliable D call. V lost 6 bases to trimming and J lost 8 bases, with 8 bases between them. Germline V gene data show CDR1 as MNHNY and CDR2 as SVGAGI (reference sequence). There are 11 residues in the CDR3. Here the CDR3 DNA reads TGTGCCAGCAGCACCCGGGATGAGCAGTTCTTC. Its translation is CASSTRDEQFF.

A few counts support this clone. The chain couples TRBV6-5 to TRBJ2-7, with D unclear. Per the germline V gene, CDR1 is MNHEY and CDR2 is SVGAGI. The CDR3 contains 11 residues. Trimming shortened V by 8 bases and J by 2 bases, and 7 bases separated the two germline ends. This chain's CDR3 is CASGLAYEQYF. CDR3 DNA sequence: TGTGCCAGCGGGCTGGCCTACGAGCAGTACTTC.

The table lists this clone with a few counts. The same CDR3 also results from other DNA sequences found in this sample. V gene TRBV4-3 combines with J gene TRBJ1-1; D is ambiguous. Germline loops: CDR1 LGHNA, CDR2 YSLEER. V lost 0 bases and J lost 3, with 5 bases in between. CDR3 length: 13 residues. CDR3: CASSQDRDTEAFF. The CDR3 DNA sequence: TGCGCCAGCAGCCAAGATCGGGACACTGAAGCTTTCTTT.

Only a few counts were recorded for this clone. The V call is TRBV29-1, the J call TRBJ2-5; TRBD2 aligns across 7 bases. V gave up 5 bases and J gave up 5 bases; unmatched junction bases: 8. The length of the CDR3 is 13 residues. Germline V gene lookup returns CDR1 SQVTM and CDR2 ANQGSEA. The CDR3 is CSVTTSSGETQYF. The CDR3 nucleotides are TGCAGCGTTACGACTAGCTCGGGGGAGACCCAGTACTTC.

This clone was detected only a few times. The chain uses TRBV19 and TRBJ1-5; possibly TRBD1 for D (5 bases). Trimming removed 5 bases at V and 5 bases at J, with 13 bases between. From germline, CDR1 is LNHDA and CDR2 SQIVND (reference sequence). The CDR3 is made up of 14 amino acids. The CDR3 bases are TGTGCCAGTAGTCTCCGCAGGGAGGATCAGCCCCAGCATTTT. This codes for CASSLRREDQPQHF.

The chain uses TRBV5-6 and TRBJ2-2, with 7 bases lining up with TRBD1. The CDR3 loop spans 16 amino acids. Trimming at V came to 3 bases and at J to 2 bases, leaving 7 bases not matched to a gene. Germline V gives CDR1 SGHDT, CDR2 YYEEEE. CDR3 loop: CASSSWTGPNTGELFF. CDR3 bases: TGTGCCAGCAGCTCCTGGACAGGACCAAACACCGGGGAGCTGTTTTTT.

V is TRBV19 and J is TRBJ1-1; D is possibly TRBD1 (5 bases). The CDR3 spans 14 residues. Per germline, CDR1 LNHDA and CDR2 SQIVND (reference sequence). V dropped 3 bases and J dropped 0 bases, with 8 bases sitting between them. CDR3 sequence (DNA): TGTGCCAGTAGTATGGGGGGAATGAACACTGAAGCTTTCTTT. Translating gives CASSMGGMNTEAFF.

This clone was detected only a few times. The sample carries other DNA sequences with the same CDR3. V gene TRBV5-4 combines with J gene TRBJ1-1, with D unclear. V was shortened by 4 bases and J by 0 bases, with 7 bases between the two germline ends. CDR3 length: 13 residues. The germline V gene encodes CDR1 SGHNT and CDR2 YYREEE (reference sequence). CDR3 sequence: CASSLSLNTEAFF. The CDR3, as DNA: TGTGCCAGCAGCCTCTCATTGAACACTGAAGCTTTCTTT. The whole variable domain, filled in from reference TRBV5-4 and TRBJ1-1, reads ETGVTQSPTHLIKTRGQQVTLRCSSQSGHNTVSWYQQALGQGPQFIFQYYREEENGRGNFPPRFSGLQFPNYSSELNVNALELDDSALYLCASSLSLNTEAFFGQGTRLTVV.

In this sample, this clone turned up a few times. The chain carries TRBV11-2 and TRBJ1-2, with no clear D. Trimming removed 4 bases from V and 4 bases from J, with 19 bases in between. Per the germline V gene, CDR1 is SGHAT and CDR2 is FQNNGV. The CDR3 sequence is 16 residues long. The CDR3 region has the DNA TGTGCCAGCAGCTCCCGTCTGCTCGAAAGGGCCTATGGCTACACCTTC. It specifies CASSSRLLERAYGYTF.

This clone has a handful of counts. The chain has TRBV11-2 and TRBJ2-3; D unresolved. Germline loops: CDR1 SGHAT, CDR2 FQNNGV. The CDR3 spans 13 residues. The ends were cut back, 5 bases at V and 8 bases at J, with 14 bases in the middle. CDR3: CASSRTGLGTQYF. Written as DNA, the CDR3 is TGTGCCAGCAGCCGGACGGGCCTGGGTACGCAGTATTTT.

The table lists this clone with a few counts. This chain joins TRBV28 and TRBJ2-1; perhaps TRBD2 as D (5 bases). The CDR3 runs to 13 residues. Per germline, CDR1 MDHEN and CDR2 SYDVKM. Trimming stripped 5 bases from V and 6 bases from J, with 11 bases between. CDR3 region: CASSDYGGNEQFF. CDR3 DNA sequence: TGTGCCAGCAGTGACTATGGAGGCAATGAGCAGTTCTTC.

This clone was observed a handful of times. V gene TRBV2 combines with J gene TRBJ1-6; no firm D call. The germline gives CDR1 SNHLY, CDR2 FYNNEI. CDR3 length: 13 amino acids. V was cut by 6 bases and J by 8 bases, with 11 bases left in between. CDR3 loop: CASRQETDSPLHF. In DNA, the CDR3 is TGTGCCAGCAGGCAGGAGACCGATTCACCCCTCCACTTT.